This T cell receptor (beta chain) was observed in a study of metastatic and nonmetastatic thyroid tumors. The wider study: It was across blood and tumor or nodule tissue from malignant and benign thyroid patients that repertoires were compared. Study-wide results and limits: Benign nodules reportedly had significantly lower TCR beta diversity than malignant thyroid tumors in blood and tumor.

Before thyroid surgery, none of the patients had received any treatment. TCRdb re-called the PCR reads via MiXCR. This sample has about 20,000 clones, with roughly 22% found just once. In this sample, this clone is medium-sized (0.01 to 0.1%). Its cognate antigen is unknown. The CDR3 covers 14 residues. V lost 1 base and J lost 7, with 14 bases in between. Germline CDR1 and CDR2: SGHDT and YYEEEE. The receptor was derived from a female donor with papillary thyroid cancer or a benign thyroid nodule (not recorded which). Some clones in this sample may be carry-over from other donors' samples. Sequenced: tumor tissue. The genes are TRBV5-6 and TRBJ1-2; D is perhaps TRBD1 (6 bases). The DNA for the CDR3 is TGTGCCAGCAGCTTGTACCAGGGGAGAAGTGGCTACACCTTC. It yields the protein CASSLYQGRSGYTF.